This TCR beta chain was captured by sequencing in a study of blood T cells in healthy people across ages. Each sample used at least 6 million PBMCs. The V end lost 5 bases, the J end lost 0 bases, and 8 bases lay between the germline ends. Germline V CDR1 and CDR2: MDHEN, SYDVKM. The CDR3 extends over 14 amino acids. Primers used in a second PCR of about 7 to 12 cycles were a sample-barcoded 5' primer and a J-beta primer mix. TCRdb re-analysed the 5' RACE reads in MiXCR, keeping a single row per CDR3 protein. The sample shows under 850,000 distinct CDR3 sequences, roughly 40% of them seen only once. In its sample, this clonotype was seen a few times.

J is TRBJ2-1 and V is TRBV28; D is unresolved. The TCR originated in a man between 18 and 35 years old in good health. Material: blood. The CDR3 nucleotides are TGTGCCAGCAGTGAACAGCCCTCCTACAATGAGCAGTTCTTC. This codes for CASSEQPSYNEQFF.